This T cell receptor beta chain came from a study of cytomegalovirus exposure and HLA in healthy donors. Study-wide points: An analysis that came later showed most CMV-associated TCR beta chains appearing HLA-restricted.

PCR employed 60 Vbeta and 13 Jbeta primers. This table comes from immunoSEQ multiplex PCR, and its TCRdb copy is limited to in-frame clones, with some not included. The sample has 200,000 to 250,000 clones; the top ten hold roughly 0.98%. Per germline, CDR1 MGHDK and CDR2 SYGVNS. Trimming left V 3 bases short and J 3 bases short, with 8 bases between. The CDR3 has 13 residues. Worth noting for this clone: No antigen is known for it.

Sequenced material: PBMCs. The TCR comes from a woman aged 25 to 45 in good health and CMV-seropositive. This chain joins TRBV25-1 and TRBJ1-1; D is ambiguous. The CDR3 bases are TGTGCCAGCAGTGATCTAGGTGACACTGAAGCTTTCTTT. Residues: CASSDLGDTEAFF.